This entry lists 24 T cell receptor beta chains sequenced from one sample in a study of cytomegalovirus exposure and HLA in healthy donors. The PCR contained 60 Vbeta and 13 Jbeta primers. Assay used: immunoSEQ multiplex PCR; TCRdb lists only in-frame clones, some missing. This repertoire includes around 50,000 clones. Sequencing input: PBMCs. Receptors were obtained from a male donor in good health and CMV-seropositive.

J is TRBJ1-3 and V is TRBV7-9, with 7 nucleotides matching TRBD1. Germline V lookup: CDR1 SEHNR, CDR2 FQNEAQ (reference sequence). CDR3 length equals 15 residues. V gave up 3 bases and J gave up 0 bases; unmatched junction bases: 2. For the CDR3, the DNA is TGTGCCAGCAGCTTGGGACAGCACTCTGGAAACACCATATATTTT. It encodes CASSLGQHSGNTIYF.

The rearrangement links TRBV5-6 to TRBJ2-5, with D possibly TRBD1 on 5 matching bases. V dropped 3 bases and J dropped 5 bases, with 14 bases sitting between them. This CDR3 spans 14 amino acids. Germline CDR1 SGHDT, CDR2 YYEEEE. The CDR3 region has the DNA TGTGCCAGCAGCTCCCGACAGTTAAGGGAGACCCAGTACTTC. It codes for CASSSRQLRETQYF.

J is TRBJ1-1 and V is TRBV11-2; D possibly corresponds to TRBD1 (6 bases). This CDR3 spans 15 amino acids. The germline CDR1 and CDR2 sequences are SGHAT and FQNNGV. V dropped 6 bases and J dropped 0 bases, with 14 bases sitting between them. CDR3 loop: CASRAGALMNTEAFF. The CDR3 DNA is TGTGCCAGCAGGGCGGGGGCCCTCATGAACACTGAAGCTTTCTTT. The complete variable domain, with remaining parts taken from reference TRBV11-2 and TRBJ1-1, reads EAGVAQSPRYKIIEKRQSVAFWCNPISGHATLYWYQQILGQGPKLLIQFQNNGVVDDSQLPKDRFSAERLKGVDSTLKIQPAKLEDSAVYLCASRAGALMNTEAFFGQGTRLTVV.

The chain joins TRBV4-1 to TRBJ1-5; perhaps TRBD1 as D (5 bases). The CDR3 spans 16 residues. CDR1 is MGHRA and CDR2 is YSYEKL in the germline V gene. V was pared by 0 bases and J by 2 bases, with 11 bases between. This chain's CDR3 is CASSQDRGVGNQPQHF. The CDR3 coding sequence is TGCGCCAGCAGCCAAGATCGGGGGGTCGGCAATCAGCCCCAGCATTTT.

The J gene is TRBJ2-7, the V gene TRBV4-2; D is possibly TRBD1 (6 bases). Trimming took 1 base from V and 0 from J, leaving 13 bases between them. Germline loops: CDR1 LGHNA, CDR2 YNFKEQ. CDR3 length: 16 residues. The chain's CDR3 is CASSQGTGPFSYEQYF. The CDR3 DNA reads TGTGCCAGCAGCCAAGGAACAGGGCCCTTCTCCTACGAGCAGTACTTC.

V gene TRBV11-2 combines with J gene TRBJ2-7; 8 bases line up with TRBD2. The germline V gene encodes CDR1 SGHAT and CDR2 FQNNGV. The V and J ends lost 5 bases and 2 bases, in that order; junction bases with no gene match: 17. CDR3 length: 18 residues. In nucleotides, the CDR3 is TGTGCCAGCAGCCCAACCTCCAGGCCGCGGGGGGACCCCTACGAGCAGTACTTC. This encodes CASSPTSRPRGDPYEQYF.

The chain is built from TRBV7-6 and TRBJ1-1, with 10 bases aligning to TRBD1. Germline V gives CDR1 SGHVS, CDR2 FNYEAQ. V lost 5 bases to trimming and J lost 1 base; unmatched junction nucleotides: 13. The CDR3 has 18 amino acids. The CDR3, as DNA: TGTGCCAGCAGCATCACTACCAACCGGGACAGGGGGAACACTGAAGCTTTCTTT. This gives the protein CASSITTNRDRGNTEAFF.

The chain has TRBV19 and TRBJ2-7; D might be TRBD2 (6 bases). Trimming stripped 7 bases from V and 2 bases from J, with 18 bases between. CDR3 size: 15 residues. The germline V gene has CDR1 LNHDA and CDR2 SQIVND (reference sequence). In nucleotides, the CDR3 is TGTGCCAGTACCCCACCCGGGAGCCCACCCTACGAGCAGTACTTC. This codes for CASTPPGSPPYEQYF.

The rearrangement uses TRBV19 and TRBJ1-2; no reliable D call. Germline V CDR1 and CDR2: LNHDA, SQIVND (reference sequence). This CDR3 region has 16 residues. Between the trimmed V and J ends, which lost 5 bases and 6 bases, there was a span of 22 bases. Here the CDR3 DNA reads TGTGCCAGTAGTCCTCTCAACGGCGGGAGATGGAATGGCTACACCTTC. Protein sequence: CASSPLNGGRWNGYTF.

V and J are TRBV15 and TRBJ2-5; no firm D call. This CDR3 comprises 16 residues. V was clipped by 6 bases and J by 5 bases, with 22 bases between them. Germline CDR1 and CDR2: LNHNV and YYDKDF (reference sequence). This chain's CDR3 is CATSLLPPPGGETQYF. The DNA of the CDR3 is TGTGCCACCAGTCTTCTTCCTCCACCGGGTGGCGAGACCCAGTACTTC.

The chain couples TRBV7-6 to TRBJ2-1, with 10 bases fitting TRBD2. The germline gives CDR1 SGHVS, CDR2 FNYEAQ. The junction had 17 bases not matched to a gene; V was cut back by 2 bases and J by 7 bases. The CDR3 runs 19 residues. The CDR3 DNA sequence: TGTGCCAGCAGCTTAAATACCGCCGGGGGTAGCGGGGGGCATAATGAGCAGTTCTTC. It translates to CASSLNTAGGSGGHNEQFF.

The chain couples TRBV7-9 to TRBJ2-7, with TRBD2 matching over 12 bases. Germline V gene sequence: CDR1 SEHNR, CDR2 FQNEAQ (reference sequence). CDR3 size: 15 residues. J lost 4 bases, V lost 5 bases, and 6 bases had no gene match. This CDR3 is CASSMTSGGWYEQYF. The DNA for the CDR3 is TGTGCCAGCAGCATGACTAGCGGGGGATGGTACGAGCAGTACTTC.

This chain joins TRBV5-4 and TRBJ1-1; D uncertain. The CDR3 has 12 residues. Trimming cost V 3 bases and J 1 base, with 4 bases left between them. Per germline, CDR1 SGHNT and CDR2 YYREEE (reference sequence). CDR3 DNA sequence: TGTGCCAGCAGCTCCAGGAACACTGAAGCTTTCTTT. It yields the protein CASSSRNTEAFF.

The chain joins TRBV9 to TRBJ1-2; D is ambiguous. The CDR3 has 14 amino acids. CDR1 SGDLS and CDR2 YYNGEE come from the germline V gene. Deletions cut 0 bases from V and 3 bases from J, with 9 bases between. CDR3 amino acids: CASSVAGKDYGYTF. CDR3 sequence (DNA): TGTGCCAGCAGCGTAGCCGGGAAGGACTATGGCTACACCTTC.

The rearrangement uses TRBV5-4 and TRBJ2-3; 9 bases fit TRBD1. V lost 0 bases and J lost 5; bases outside the gene matches: 4. Germline values: CDR1 SGHNT, CDR2 YYREEE (reference sequence). The CDR3 is 15 amino acids. The CDR3 loop is CASSLGTGDQDTQYF. The DNA of the CDR3 is TGTGCCAGCAGCTTGGGGACAGGGGATCAAGATACGCAGTATTTT.

This chain connects TRBV28 to TRBJ1-2, with a weak D call TRBD1 (5 bases). The V and J ends lost 11 bases and 4 bases respectively, with 11 bases between them. CDR1 and CDR2 (germline): MDHEN, SYDVKM. The CDR3 spans 11 residues. The CDR3 here is CAGAGGYGYTF. The CDR3 DNA follows: TGTGCCGGGGCTGGCGGCTATGGCTACACCTTC.

The V and J genes are TRBV19 and TRBJ1-1; D is uncertain. CDR1 is LNHDA, CDR2 SQIVND, per germline (reference sequence). V shed 1 base and J shed 1 base, with 7 bases lying between them. The CDR3 loop spans 14 amino acids. The CDR3 DNA is TGTGCCAGTAGTATAGTTGGAGCGAACACTGAAGCTTTCTTT. Translated, it gives CASSIVGANTEAFF.

V is TRBV6-1 and J is TRBJ2-2; 15 bases are a match to TRBD2. V shed 4 bases, J shed 6 bases, and the junction held 12 bases outside the gene matches. CDR3 length: 19 amino acids. Looked up from germline, CDR1 is MNHNS and CDR2 is SASEGT. Written as DNA, the CDR3 is TGTGCCAGCAGTGCCCGGACTAGCGGGGGGGCCGGGTTCGCCGGGGAGCTGTTTTTT. It yields the protein CASSARTSGGAGFAGELFF.

The chain recombines TRBV2 with TRBJ1-1; unclear D gene. V was clipped by 9 bases and J by 3 bases, with 14 bases between them. The CDR3 sequence is 13 residues long. The germline gives CDR1 SNHLY, CDR2 FYNNEI. As DNA, the CDR3 is TGTGCCAGTTCCCTGGGGAGGTACACTGAAGCTTTCTTT. This translates into CASSLGRYTEAFF.

The V call is TRBV30, the J call TRBJ1-4, with D possibly being TRBD1 (6 bases). This CDR3 contains 14 residues. Trimming pared 0 bases from V and 8 bases from J, leaving 13 bases between. Germline V lookup: CDR1 GTSNPN, CDR2 SVGIG (reference sequence). This CDR3 is CAWSVNSQGEKLFF. Written as DNA, the CDR3 is TGTGCCTGGAGTGTAAACAGTCAGGGGGAAAAACTGTTTTTT.

CDR3 sequence reads: CASSQGWQWASGAYEQYF. In DNA, the CDR3 is TGCGCCAGCAGCCAAGGGTGGCAGTGGGCTAGCGGGGCCTACGAGCAGTACTTC. J is TRBJ2-7 and V is TRBV4-3; 9 nucleotides match TRBD2. After removal of 1 base from V and 2 bases from J, the junction contained 12 bases not matched to a gene. This CDR3 contains 18 residues. Germline V gene sequence: CDR1 LGHNA, CDR2 YSLEER.

This sequence joins TRBV1 and TRBJ2-7; no check of the table's D call, TRBD1, against the DNA was made. TRBV1 is a known pseudogene. The CDR3 consists of 19 residues. The CDR3 region has the DNA TGCACCAGCAGCCAAGATAAACATCCACCCCGGACAGGGGTTCGCGAGCAGTACTTC. As protein: CTSSQDKHPPRTGVREQYF.

This chain links TRBV7-9 with TRBJ2-7; D call uncertain. V was cut by 5 bases and J by 3 bases, with 5 bases left in between. Germline V CDR1 and CDR2: SEHNR, FQNEAQ (reference sequence). This CDR3 comprises 11 residues. CDR3 loop: CASSPGYEQYF. In DNA, the CDR3 is TGTGCCAGCAGCCCAGGCTACGAGCAGTACTTC.

The gene calls are TRBV9 and TRBJ1-4, with 8 bases matching TRBD1. Germline assignment: CDR1 SGDLS and CDR2 YYNGEE. This CDR3 contains 13 residues. The J segment lost 8 bases and the V segment lost 8 bases, leaving 8 bases of the junction unmatched. This chain's CDR3 is CASATGEHEKLFF. In DNA form, the CDR3 reads TGTGCCAGTGCGACAGGGGAGCACGAAAAACTGTTTTTT.